This record covers a single TCR beta chain. The antigen remains undetermined. This sample is drawn from a study of cytomegalovirus exposure and HLA in healthy donors. Study results and limitations: Altogether, 150 to 200 TCR beta chains were recorded as cytomegalovirus-associated. The HLA-A and HLA-B alleles of most subjects were reportedly predicted accurately from TCR beta sequences.

Researchers ran the PCR with 60 Vbeta and 13 Jbeta primers. TCRdb keeps only in-frame clones here, not all; method: immunoSEQ multiplex PCR. The sample holds approximately 290,000 clones, 80% seen once. V lost 0 bases and J 6 bases, leaving 16 bases between the germline ends. The V gene's germline CDR1 is SGDLS and CDR2 YYNGEE. The CDR3 loop spans 15 amino acids. The clonotype was recovered from a girl aged 2-10 years in good health and CMV-seronegative. This chain joins TRBV9 and TRBJ2-7, with D maybe TRBD2 (5 bases). Sequences were obtained from PBMCs. The CDR3, as DNA: TGTGCCAGCAGCGTAGAAGGGAGTCTCTCGCGCGAGCAGTACTTC. This encodes CASSVEGSLSREQYF.